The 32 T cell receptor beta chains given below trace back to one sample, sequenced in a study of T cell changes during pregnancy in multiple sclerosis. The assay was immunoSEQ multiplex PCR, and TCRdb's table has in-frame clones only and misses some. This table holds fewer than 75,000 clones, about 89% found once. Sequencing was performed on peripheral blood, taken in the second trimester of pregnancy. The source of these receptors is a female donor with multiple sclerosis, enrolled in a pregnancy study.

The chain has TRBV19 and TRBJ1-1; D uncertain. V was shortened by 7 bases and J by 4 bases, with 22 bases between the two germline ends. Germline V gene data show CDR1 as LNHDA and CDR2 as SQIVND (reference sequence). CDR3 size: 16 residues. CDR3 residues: CASTPTPEPWSTEAFF. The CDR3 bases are TGTGCCAGTACCCCGACCCCGGAGCCGTGGAGCACTGAAGCTTTCTTT.

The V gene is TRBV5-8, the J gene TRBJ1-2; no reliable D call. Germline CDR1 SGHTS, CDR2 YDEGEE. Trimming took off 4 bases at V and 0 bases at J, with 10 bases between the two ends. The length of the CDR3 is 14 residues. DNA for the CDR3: TGTGCCAGCAGCCAGCGGACGGCTAACTATGGCTACACCTTC. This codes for CASSQRTANYGYTF. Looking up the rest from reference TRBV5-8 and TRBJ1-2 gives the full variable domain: EAGVTQSPTHLIKTRGQQATLRCSPISGHTSVYWYQQALGLGLQFLLWYDEGEERNRGNFPPRFSGRQFPNYSSELNVNALELEDSALYLCASSQRTANYGYTFGSGTRLTVV.

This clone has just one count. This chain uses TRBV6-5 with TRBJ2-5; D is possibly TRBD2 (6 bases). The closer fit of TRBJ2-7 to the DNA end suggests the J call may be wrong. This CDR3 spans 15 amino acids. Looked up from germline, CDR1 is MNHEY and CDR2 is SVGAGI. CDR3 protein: CASSSPGRSSYEQYF. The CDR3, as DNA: TGTGCCAGCAGTTCCCCAGGGAGGAGCTCCTACGAGCAGTACTTC.

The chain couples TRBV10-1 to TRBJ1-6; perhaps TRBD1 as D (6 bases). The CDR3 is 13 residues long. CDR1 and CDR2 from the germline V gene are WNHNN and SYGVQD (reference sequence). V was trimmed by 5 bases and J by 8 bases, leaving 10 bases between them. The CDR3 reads CASSSGVDSPLHF. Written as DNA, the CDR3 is TGCGCCAGCAGTTCAGGGGTGGATTCACCCCTCCACTTT.

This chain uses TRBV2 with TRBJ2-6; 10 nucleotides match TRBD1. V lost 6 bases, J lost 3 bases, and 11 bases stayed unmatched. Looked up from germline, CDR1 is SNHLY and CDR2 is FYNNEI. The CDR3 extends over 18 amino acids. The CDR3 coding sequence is TGTGCCAGCAGCCCTTGGGGGGACAGGGGTGATGGGGCCAACGTCCTGACTTTC. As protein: CASSPWGDRGDGANVLTF.

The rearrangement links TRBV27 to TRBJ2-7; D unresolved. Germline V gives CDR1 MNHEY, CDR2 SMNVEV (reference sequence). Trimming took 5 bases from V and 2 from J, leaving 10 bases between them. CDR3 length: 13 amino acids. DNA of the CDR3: TGTGCCAGCAGTATTGAGAGGACCTACGAGCAGTACTTC. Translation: CASSIERTYEQYF.

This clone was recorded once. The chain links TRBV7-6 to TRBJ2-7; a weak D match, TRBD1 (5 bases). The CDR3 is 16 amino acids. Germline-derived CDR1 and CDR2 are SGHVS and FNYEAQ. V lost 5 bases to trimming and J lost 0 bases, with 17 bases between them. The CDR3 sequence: CASSRLLRQSSYEQYF. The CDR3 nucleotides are TGTGCCAGCAGCCGCCTACTCCGACAGAGCTCCTACGAGCAGTACTTC.

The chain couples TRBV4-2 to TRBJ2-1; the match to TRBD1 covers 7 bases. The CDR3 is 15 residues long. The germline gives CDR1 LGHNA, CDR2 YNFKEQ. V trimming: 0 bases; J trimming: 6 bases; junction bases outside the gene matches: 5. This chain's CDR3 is CASSQDLRGPNEQFF. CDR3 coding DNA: TGTGCCAGCAGCCAAGATCTAAGGGGGCCCAATGAGCAGTTCTTC.

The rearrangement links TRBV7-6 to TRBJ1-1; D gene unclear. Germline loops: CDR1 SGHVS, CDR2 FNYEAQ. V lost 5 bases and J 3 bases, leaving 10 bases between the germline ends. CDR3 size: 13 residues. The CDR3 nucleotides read TGTGCCAGCAGCAAACGGAGAGACACTGAAGCTTTCTTT. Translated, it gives CASSKRRDTEAFF.

The CDR3 loop reads CASSMTGWEETQYF. The DNA of the CDR3 is TGTGCCAGTAGTATGACAGGGTGGGAAGAGACCCAGTACTTC. This chain connects TRBV19 to TRBJ2-5; TRBD1 matches at 7 bases. Looked up from germline, CDR1 is LNHDA and CDR2 is SQIVND (reference sequence). J gave up 3 bases and V 3 bases, and 4 bases lay outside the gene matches. This CDR3 spans 14 amino acids.

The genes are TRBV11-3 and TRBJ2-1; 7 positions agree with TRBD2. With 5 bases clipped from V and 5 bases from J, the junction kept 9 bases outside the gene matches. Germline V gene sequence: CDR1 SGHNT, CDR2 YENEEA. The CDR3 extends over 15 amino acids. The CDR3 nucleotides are TGTGCCAGCAGCCTCAACGGCGGGGGAAACAATGAGCAGTTCTTC. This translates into CASSLNGGGNNEQFF.

DNA for the CDR3: TGCGCCAGCAGCCAAGGTCCGGGACAGCTAGAGACCCAGTACTTC. It codes for CASSQGPGQLETQYF. V usage is TRBV4-1 and J usage is TRBJ2-5; 7 bases match TRBD1. The CDR3 spans 15 residues. Trimming took 1 base from V and 4 from J; bases not matched to a gene: 6. Looked up from germline, CDR1 is MGHRA and CDR2 is YSYEKL.

DNA for the CDR3: TGTGCCAGCAGCTTCCGACTCAGGGTTTGTTTGGTGAACACTGAAGCTTTCTTT. Amino acid sequence: CASSFRLRVCLVNTEAFF. This rearrangement joins TRBV12-1 to TRBJ1-1; the table calls TRBD1, which could not be checked here. TRBV12-1 is classified as a pseudogene. The CDR3 extends over 18 amino acids.

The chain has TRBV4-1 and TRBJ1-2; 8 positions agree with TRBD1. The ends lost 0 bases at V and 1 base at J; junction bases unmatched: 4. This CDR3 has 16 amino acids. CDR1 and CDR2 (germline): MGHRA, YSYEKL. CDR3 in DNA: TGCGCCAGCAGCCAAGAAGGGACAGGAGTTAACTATGGCTACACCTTC. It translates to CASSQEGTGVNYGYTF.

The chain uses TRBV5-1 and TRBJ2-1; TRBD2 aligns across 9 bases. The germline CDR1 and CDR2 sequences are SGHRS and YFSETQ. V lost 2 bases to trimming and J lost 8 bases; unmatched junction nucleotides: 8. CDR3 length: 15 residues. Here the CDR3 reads CASSFGGRASDEQFF. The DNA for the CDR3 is TGCGCCAGCAGCTTCGGCGGGAGGGCCAGCGATGAGCAGTTCTTC.

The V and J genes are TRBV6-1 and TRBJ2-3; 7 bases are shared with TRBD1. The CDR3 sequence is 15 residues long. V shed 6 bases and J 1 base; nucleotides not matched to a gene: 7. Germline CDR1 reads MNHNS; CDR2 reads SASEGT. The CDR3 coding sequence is TGTGCCAGCAGCGACAGGGTAGCTGGCACAGATACGCAGTATTTT. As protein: CASSDRVAGTDTQYF.

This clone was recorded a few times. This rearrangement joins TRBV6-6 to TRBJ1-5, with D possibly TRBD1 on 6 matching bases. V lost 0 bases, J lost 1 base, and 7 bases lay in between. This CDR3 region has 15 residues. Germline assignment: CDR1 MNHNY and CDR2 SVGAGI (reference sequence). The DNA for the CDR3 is TGTGCCAGCAGTTACTCAAGGGGGAGCAATCAGCCCCAGCATTTT. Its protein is CASSYSRGSNQPQHF.

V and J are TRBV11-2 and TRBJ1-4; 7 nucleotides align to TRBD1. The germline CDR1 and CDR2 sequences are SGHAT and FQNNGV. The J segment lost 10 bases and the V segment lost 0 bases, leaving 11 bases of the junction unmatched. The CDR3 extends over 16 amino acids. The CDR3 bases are TGTGCCAGCAGCTTAGAAGAGACAGGGTCCGGGGGAAAACTGTTTTTT. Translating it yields CASSLEETGSGGKLFF.

In nucleotides, the CDR3 is TGCAGCGTCAACTTCGCCACCACTGAAGCTTTCTTT. Translating it yields CSVNFATTEAFF. The rearrangement joins TRBV29-1 to TRBJ1-1, with D hard to call. In germline, CDR1 is SQVTM, CDR2 ANQGSEA. Deletions cut 6 bases from V and 4 bases from J, with 12 bases between. This CDR3 has 12 amino acids. The full variable domain, with the rest looked up from reference TRBV29-1 and TRBJ1-1, is SAVISQKPSRDICQRGTSLTIQCQVDSQVTMMFWYRQQPGQSLTLIATANQGSEATYESGFVIDKFPISRPNLTFSTLTVSNMSPEDSSIYLCSVNFATTEAFFGQGTRLTVV.

The CDR3 loop reads CASSFTGTNEKLFF. CDR3 in DNA: TGTGCCAGCAGCTTCACCGGGACTAATGAAAAACTGTTTTTT. V is TRBV11-2 and J is TRBJ1-4; D is undetermined. The CDR3 has 14 amino acids. Germline CDR1 reads SGHAT; CDR2 reads FQNNGV. V lost 3 bases, J lost 2 bases, and 7 bases lay in between.

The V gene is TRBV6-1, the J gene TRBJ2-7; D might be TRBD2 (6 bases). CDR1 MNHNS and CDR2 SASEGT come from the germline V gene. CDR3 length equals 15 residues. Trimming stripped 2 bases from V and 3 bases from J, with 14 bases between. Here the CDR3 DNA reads TGTGCCAGCAGTGAAATTTCGGGGGTCCGCTACGAGCAGTACTTC. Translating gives CASSEISGVRYEQYF.

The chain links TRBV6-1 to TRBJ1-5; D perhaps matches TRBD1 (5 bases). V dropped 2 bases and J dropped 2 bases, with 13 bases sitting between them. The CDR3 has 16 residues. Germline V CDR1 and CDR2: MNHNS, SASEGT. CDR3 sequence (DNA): TGTGCCAGCAGTGAACAAAGGGGTATGGGCAATCAGCCCCAGCATTTT. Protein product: CASSEQRGMGNQPQHF.

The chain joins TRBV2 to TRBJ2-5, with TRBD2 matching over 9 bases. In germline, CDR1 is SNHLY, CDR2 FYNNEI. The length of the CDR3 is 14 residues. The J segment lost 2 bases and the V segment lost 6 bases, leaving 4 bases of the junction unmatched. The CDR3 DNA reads TGTGCCAGCAGGCCTAGCGGGGTACAAGAGACCCAGTACTTC. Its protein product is CASRPSGVQETQYF.

The CDR3 is CASGGAGETQYF. Here the CDR3 DNA reads TGTGCCAGCGGGGGGGCAGGGGAGACCCAGTACTTC. The chain employs TRBV28 and TRBJ2-5; D is perhaps TRBD2 (7 bases). The CDR3 contains 12 residues. The V gene lost 8 bases and the J gene lost 5 bases, with 12 bases spanning the gap. In germline, CDR1 is MDHEN, CDR2 SYDVKM.

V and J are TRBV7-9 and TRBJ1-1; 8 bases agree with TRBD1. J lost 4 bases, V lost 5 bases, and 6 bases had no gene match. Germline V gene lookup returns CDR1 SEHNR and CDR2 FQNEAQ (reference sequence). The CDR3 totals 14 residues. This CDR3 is CASSPGGGSTEAFF. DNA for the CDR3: TGTGCCAGCAGCCCAGGGGGCGGAAGCACTGAAGCTTTCTTT. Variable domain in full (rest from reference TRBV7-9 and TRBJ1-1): DTGVSQNPRHKITKRGQNVTFRCDPISEHNRLYWYRQTLGQGPEFLTYFQNEAQLEKSRLLSDRFSAERPKGSFSTLEIQRTEQGDSAMYLCASSPGGGSTEAFFGQGTRLTVV.

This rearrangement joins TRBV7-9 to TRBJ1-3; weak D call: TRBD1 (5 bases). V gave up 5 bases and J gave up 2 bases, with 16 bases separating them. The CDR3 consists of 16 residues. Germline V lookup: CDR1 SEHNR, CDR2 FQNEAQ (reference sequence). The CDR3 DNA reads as TGTGCCAGCAGCCGCAGTCAGGGTTTTGCTGGAAACACCATATATTTT. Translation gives CASSRSQGFAGNTIYF.

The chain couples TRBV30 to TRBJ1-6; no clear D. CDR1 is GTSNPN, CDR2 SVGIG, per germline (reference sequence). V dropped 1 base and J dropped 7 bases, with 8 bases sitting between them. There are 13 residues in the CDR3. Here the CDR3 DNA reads TGTGCCTGGAGTGCGGGAGGAAATTCACCCCTCCACTTT. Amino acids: CAWSAGGNSPLHF.

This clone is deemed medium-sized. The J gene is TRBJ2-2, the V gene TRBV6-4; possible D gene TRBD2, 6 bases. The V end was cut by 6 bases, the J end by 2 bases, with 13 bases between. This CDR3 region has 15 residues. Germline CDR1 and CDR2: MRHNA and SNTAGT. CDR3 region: CASSPEGLNTGELFF. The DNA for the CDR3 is TGTGCCAGCAGCCCTGAGGGACTCAACACCGGGGAGCTGTTTTTT.

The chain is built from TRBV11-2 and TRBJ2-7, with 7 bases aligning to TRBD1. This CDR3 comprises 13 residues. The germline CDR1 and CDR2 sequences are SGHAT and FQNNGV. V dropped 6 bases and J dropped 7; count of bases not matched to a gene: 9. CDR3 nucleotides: TGTGCCAGCAGACAGACAGGGTTGGGAGAGCAGTACTTC. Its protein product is CASRQTGLGEQYF. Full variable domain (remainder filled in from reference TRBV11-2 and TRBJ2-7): EAGVAQSPRYKIIEKRQSVAFWCNPISGHATLYWYQQILGQGPKLLIQFQNNGVVDDSQLPKDRFSAERLKGVDSTLKIQPAKLEDSAVYLCASRQTGLGEQYFGPGTRLTVT.

CDR3 sequence: CASSELGQSSGKAKNIQYF. Here the CDR3 DNA reads TGTGCCAGCAGTGAACTGGGACAGAGTTCGGGGAAAGCCAAAAACATTCAGTACTTC. The chain has TRBV6-1 and TRBJ2-4; 7 bases map to TRBD1. Germline V lookup: CDR1 MNHNS, CDR2 SASEGT. The CDR3 spans 19 residues. J gave up 0 bases and V 2 bases, and 13 bases lay outside the gene matches.

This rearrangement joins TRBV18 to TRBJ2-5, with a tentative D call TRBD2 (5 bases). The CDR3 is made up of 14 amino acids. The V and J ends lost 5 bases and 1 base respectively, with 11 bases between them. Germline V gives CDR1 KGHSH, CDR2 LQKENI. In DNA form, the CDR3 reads TGTGCCAGCTCAGCCAGTGAGGGCCAAGAGACCCAGTACTTC. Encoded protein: CASSASEGQETQYF.

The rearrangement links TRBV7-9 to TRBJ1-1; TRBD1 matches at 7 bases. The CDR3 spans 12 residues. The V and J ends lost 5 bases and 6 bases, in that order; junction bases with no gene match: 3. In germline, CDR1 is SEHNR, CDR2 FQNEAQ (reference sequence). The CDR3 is CASSRGQPEAFF. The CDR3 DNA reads TGTGCCAGCAGCCGGGGACAGCCTGAAGCTTTCTTT.